The present entry profiles one T cell receptor (beta chain) with its context. No antigen is known for it. This sample is drawn from a study of cytomegalovirus exposure and HLA in healthy donors. Primers: 60 Vbeta forward and 13 Jbeta reverse. TCRdb keeps only in-frame clones here, not all; method: immunoSEQ multiplex PCR. The sample yields under 150,000 clones, about 79% seen once. Study-level points and caveats: It was reported that the classifier diagnosed cytomegalovirus status with high specificity and sensitivity in both the original and validation cohorts. Earlier findings revealed that most TCR beta V segments proved productive either about 90% or about 30% of the time.

The sequence came from a man between 50 and 59 years old in good health and CMV-seronegative. Source material: PBMCs.

The CDR3 DNA sequence: TGTGCCAGCTCCACCGATGGGGCGCGGACGGTCAAACTGTTTTTT. Its translation is CASSTDGARTVKLFF. J is TRBJ1-4 and V is TRBV18; D possibly corresponds to TRBD1 (5 bases). This CDR3 region has 15 residues. Trimming stripped 6 bases from V and 11 bases from J, with 22 bases between. The germline CDR1 and CDR2 sequences are KGHSH and LQKENI.